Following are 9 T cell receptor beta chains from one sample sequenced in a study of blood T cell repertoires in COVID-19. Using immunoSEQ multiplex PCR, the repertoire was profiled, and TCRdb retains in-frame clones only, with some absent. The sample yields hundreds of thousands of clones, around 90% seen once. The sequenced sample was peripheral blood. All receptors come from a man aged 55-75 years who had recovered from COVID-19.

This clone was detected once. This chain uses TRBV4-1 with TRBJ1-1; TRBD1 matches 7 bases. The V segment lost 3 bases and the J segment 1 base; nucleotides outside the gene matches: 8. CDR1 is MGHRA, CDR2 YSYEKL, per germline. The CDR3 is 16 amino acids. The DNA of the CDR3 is TGCGCCAGCAGCCAGAGGACTCGACAGGGGAACACTGAAGCTTTCTTT. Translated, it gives CASSQRTRQGNTEAFF.

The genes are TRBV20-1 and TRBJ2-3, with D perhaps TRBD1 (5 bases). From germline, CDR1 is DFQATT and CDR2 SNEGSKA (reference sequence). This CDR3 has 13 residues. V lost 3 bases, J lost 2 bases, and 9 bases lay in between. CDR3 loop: CSASQGNTDTQYF. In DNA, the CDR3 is TGCAGTGCTAGTCAGGGAAACACAGATACGCAGTATTTT.

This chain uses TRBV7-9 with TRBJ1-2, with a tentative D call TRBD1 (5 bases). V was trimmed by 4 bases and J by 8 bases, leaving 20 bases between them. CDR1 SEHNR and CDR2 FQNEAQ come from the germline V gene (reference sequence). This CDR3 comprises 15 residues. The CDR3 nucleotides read TGTGCCAGCAGCTCGGCAGAGTGGGACTACTCGGGCTACACCTTC. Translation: CASSSAEWDYSGYTF.

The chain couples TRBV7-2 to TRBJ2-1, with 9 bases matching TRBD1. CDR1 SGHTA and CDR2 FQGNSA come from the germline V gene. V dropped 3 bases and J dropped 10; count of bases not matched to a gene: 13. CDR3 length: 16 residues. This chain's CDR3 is CASSLGTGYLTGEQFF. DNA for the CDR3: TGTGCCAGCAGCTTGGGGACAGGGTATCTGACGGGAGAGCAGTTCTTC.

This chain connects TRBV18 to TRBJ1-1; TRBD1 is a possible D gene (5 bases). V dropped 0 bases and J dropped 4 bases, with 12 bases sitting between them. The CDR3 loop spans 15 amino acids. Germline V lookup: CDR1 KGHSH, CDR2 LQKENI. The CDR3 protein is CASSPPRLGGTEAFF. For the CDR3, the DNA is TGTGCCAGCTCACCACCACGGCTGGGGGGCACTGAAGCTTTCTTT. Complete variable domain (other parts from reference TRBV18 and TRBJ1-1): NAGVMQNPRHLVRRRGQEARLRCSPMKGHSHVYWYRQLPEEGLKFMVYLQKENIIDESGMPKERFSAEFPKEGPSILRIQQVVRGDSAAYFCASSPPRLGGTEAFFGQGTRLTVV.

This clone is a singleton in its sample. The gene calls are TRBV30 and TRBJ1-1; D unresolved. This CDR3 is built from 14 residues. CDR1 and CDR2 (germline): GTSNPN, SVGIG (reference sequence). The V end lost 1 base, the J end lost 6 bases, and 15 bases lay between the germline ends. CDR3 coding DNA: TGTGCCTGGAGTGAAGATGGGCCAGCCTCTGAAGCTTTCTTT. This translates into CAWSEDGPASEAFF.

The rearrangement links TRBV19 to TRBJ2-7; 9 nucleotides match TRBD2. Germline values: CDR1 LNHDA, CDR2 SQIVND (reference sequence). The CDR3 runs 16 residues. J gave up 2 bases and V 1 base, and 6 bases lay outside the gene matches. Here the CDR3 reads CASSIGLGTSPYEQYF. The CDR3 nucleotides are TGTGCCAGTAGTATAGGCCTCGGGACTAGCCCCTACGAGCAGTACTTC.

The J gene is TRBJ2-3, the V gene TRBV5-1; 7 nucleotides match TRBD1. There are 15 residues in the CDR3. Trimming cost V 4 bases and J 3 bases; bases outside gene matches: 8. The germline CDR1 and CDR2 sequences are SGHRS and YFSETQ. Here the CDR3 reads CASSHQDRATDTQYF. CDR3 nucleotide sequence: TGCGCCAGCAGCCACCAAGACAGGGCGACAGATACGCAGTATTTT.

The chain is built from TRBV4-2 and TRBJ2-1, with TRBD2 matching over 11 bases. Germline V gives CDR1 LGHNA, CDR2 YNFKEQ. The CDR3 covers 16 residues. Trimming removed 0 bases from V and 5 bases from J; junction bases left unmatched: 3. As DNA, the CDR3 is TGTGCCAGCAGCCAAGATGGGACTAGCGGTCACAATGAGCAGTTCTTC. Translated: CASSQDGTSGHNEQFF.